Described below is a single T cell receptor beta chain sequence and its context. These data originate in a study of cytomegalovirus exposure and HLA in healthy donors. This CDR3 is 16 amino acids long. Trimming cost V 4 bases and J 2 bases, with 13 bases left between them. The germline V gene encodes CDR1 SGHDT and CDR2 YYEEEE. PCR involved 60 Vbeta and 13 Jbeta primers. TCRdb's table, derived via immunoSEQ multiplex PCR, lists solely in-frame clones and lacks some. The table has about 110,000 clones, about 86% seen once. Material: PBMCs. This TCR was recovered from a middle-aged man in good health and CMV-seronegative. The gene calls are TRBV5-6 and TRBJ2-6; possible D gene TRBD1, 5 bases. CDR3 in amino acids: CASSLQQGTGANVLTF. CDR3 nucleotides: TGTGCCAGCAGCCTACAGCAGGGAACTGGGGCCAACGTCCTGACTTTC.